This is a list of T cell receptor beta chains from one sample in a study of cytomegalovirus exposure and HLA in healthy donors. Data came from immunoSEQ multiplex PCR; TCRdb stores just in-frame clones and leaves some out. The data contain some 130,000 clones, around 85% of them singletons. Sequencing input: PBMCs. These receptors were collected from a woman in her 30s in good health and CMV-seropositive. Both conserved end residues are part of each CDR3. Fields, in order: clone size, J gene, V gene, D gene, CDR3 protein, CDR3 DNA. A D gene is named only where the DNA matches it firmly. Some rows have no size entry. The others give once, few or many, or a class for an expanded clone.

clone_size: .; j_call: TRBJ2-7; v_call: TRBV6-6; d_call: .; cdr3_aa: CASSPTGNEQYF; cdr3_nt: TGTGCCAGCAGCCCTACAGGGAACGAGCAGTACTTC
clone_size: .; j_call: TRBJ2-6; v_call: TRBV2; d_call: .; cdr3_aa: CASSQDSSGANVLTF; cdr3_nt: TGTGCCAGCAGTCAGGACAGCTCTGGGGCCAACGTCCTGACTTTC
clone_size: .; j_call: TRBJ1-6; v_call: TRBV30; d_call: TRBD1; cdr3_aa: CAWTGGAYNSPLHF; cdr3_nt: TGTGCCTGGACAGGGGGCGCTTATAATTCACCCCTCCACTTT
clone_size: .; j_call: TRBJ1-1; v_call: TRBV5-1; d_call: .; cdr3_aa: CASSFLANTEAFF; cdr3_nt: TGCGCCAGCAGCTTTTTGGCGAACACTGAAGCTTTCTTT
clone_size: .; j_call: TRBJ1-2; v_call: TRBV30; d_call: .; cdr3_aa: CAWSRDSTFYGYTF; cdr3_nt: TGTGCCTGGAGTAGAGACAGTACCTTCTATGGCTACACCTTC
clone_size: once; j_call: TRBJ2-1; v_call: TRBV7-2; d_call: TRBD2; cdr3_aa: CASSLGGGNEQFF; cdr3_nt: TGTGCCAGCAGCTTAGGGGGGGGGAATGAGCAGTTCTTC
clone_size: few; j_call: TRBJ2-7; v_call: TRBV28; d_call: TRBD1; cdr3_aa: CASSFIRDRETYEQYF; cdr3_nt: TGTGCCAGCAGTTTCATCCGGGACAGGGAGACCTACGAGCAGTACTTC
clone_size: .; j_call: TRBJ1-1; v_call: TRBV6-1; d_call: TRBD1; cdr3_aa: CASYRGAEAFF; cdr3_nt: TGTGCCAGTTACAGGGGAGCTGAAGCTTTCTTT
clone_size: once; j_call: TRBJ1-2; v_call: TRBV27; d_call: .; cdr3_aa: CASSSWGGPANYGYTF; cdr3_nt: TGTGCCAGCAGTTCTTGGGGAGGCCCAGCTAACTATGGCTACACCTTC
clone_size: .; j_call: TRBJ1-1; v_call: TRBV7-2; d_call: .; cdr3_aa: CASSLVSMNTEAFF; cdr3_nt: TGTGCCAGCAGCTTAGTCTCTATGAACACTGAAGCTTTCTTT
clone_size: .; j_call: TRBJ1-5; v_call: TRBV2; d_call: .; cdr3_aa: CASTRERVSNQPQHF; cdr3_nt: TGTGCCAGCACCCGGGAGCGTGTTAGCAATCAGCCCCAGCATTTT
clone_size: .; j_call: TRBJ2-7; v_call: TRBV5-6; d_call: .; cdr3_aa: CASSLMAVSYEQYF; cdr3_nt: TGTGCCAGCAGCTTGATGGCAGTCTCCTACGAGCAGTACTTC
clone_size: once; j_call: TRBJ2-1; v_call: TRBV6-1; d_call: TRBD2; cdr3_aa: CASRTSGGSGEQFF; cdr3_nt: TGTGCCAGCAGAACTAGCGGGGGGTCGGGTGAGCAGTTCTTC
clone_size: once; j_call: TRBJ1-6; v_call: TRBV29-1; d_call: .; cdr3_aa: CSVREGASNSPLHF; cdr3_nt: TGCAGCGTACGAGAAGGGGCAAGTAATTCACCCCTCCACTTT
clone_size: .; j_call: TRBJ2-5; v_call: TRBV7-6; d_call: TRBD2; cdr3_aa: CASSLAGGLEETQYF; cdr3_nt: TGTGCCAGCAGCTTAGCAGGGGGACTAGAAGAGACCCAGTACTTC
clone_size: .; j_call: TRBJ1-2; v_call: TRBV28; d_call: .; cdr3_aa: CASRRGPSNYGYTF; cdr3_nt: TGTGCCAGCAGGCGAGGGCCTAGTAACTATGGCTACACCTTC
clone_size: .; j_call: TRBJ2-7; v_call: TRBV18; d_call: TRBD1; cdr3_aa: CASSPSGQGRYEQYF; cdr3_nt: TGTGCCAGCTCACCCTCGGGACAGGGTCGATACGAGCAGTACTTC
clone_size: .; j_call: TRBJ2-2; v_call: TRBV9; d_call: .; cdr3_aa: CASSQGPPGELFF; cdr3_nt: TGTGCCAGCAGCCAGGGCCCCCCCGGGGAGCTGTTTTTT
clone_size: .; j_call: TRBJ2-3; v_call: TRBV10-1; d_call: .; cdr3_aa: CASSDGGRGTDTQYF; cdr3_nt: TGCGCCAGCAGTGATGGGGGCAGGGGCACAGATACGCAGTATTTT
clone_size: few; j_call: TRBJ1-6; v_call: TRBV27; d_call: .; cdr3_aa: CASSLTGSWGSYNSPLHF; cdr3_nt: TGTGCCAGCAGTTTAACAGGGTCATGGGGGTCCTATAATTCACCCCTCCACTTT
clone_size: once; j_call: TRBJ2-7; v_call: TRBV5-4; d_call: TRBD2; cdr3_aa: CASSFSGGRSYEQYF; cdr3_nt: TGTGCCAGCAGCTTCAGCGGGGGCCGCTCCTACGAGCAGTACTTC
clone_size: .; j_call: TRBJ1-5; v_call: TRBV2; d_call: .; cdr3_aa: CASTQGISQPQHF; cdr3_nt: TGTGCCAGCACTCAGGGAATTAGTCAGCCCCAGCATTTT
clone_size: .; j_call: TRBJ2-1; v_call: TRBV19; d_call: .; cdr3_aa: CASKPRWDNEQFF; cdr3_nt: TGTGCCAGTAAGCCGCGGTGGGACAATGAGCAGTTCTTC
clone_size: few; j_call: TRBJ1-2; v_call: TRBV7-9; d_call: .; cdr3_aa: CASSWLTEVYTF; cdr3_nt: TGTGCCAGCAGCTGGTTGACCGAGGTCTACACCTTC
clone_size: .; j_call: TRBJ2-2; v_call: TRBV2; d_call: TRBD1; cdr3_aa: CASRGRTGLYTGELFF; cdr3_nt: TGTGCCAGCAGGGGACGGACAGGGCTGTACACCGGGGAGCTGTTTTTT
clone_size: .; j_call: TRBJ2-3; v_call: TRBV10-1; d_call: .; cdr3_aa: CASSESWGLAASTDTQYF; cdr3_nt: TGCGCCAGCAGTGAGTCGTGGGGGCTAGCGGCCAGCACAGATACGCAGTATTTT
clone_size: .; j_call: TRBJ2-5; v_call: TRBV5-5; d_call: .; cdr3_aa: CASSLFRDQETQYF; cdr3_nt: TGTGCCAGCAGCTTGTTCAGGGACCAAGAGACCCAGTACTTC
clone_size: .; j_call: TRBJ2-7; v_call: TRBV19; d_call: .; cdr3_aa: CASSAAHGSYEQYF; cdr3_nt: TGTGCCAGTAGCGCGGCGCACGGATCCTACGAGCAGTACTTC
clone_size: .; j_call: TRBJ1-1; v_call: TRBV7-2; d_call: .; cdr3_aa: CASSSRFNTGLEAFF; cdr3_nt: TGTGCCAGCAGCTCCCGCTTTAATACAGGCCTTGAAGCTTTCTTT
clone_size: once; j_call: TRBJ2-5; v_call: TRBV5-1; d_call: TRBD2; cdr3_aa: CASALGGVETQYF; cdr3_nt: TGCGCCAGCGCATTGGGAGGGGTAGAGACCCAGTACTTC
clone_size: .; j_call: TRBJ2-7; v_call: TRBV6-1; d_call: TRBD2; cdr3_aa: CASSEDASGGGYEQYF; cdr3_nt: TGTGCCAGCAGTGAAGATGCTAGCGGGGGGGGGTACGAGCAGTACTTC
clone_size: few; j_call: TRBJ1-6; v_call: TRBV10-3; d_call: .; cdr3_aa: CAISESIGRGYNYLHF; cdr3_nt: TGTGCCATCAGTGAGTCGATTGGCAGGGGCTATAATTACCTCCACTTT
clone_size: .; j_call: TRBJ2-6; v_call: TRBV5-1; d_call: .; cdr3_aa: CASRTGSGANVLTF; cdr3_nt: TGCGCCAGCAGAACGGGCTCTGGGGCCAACGTCCTGACTTTC
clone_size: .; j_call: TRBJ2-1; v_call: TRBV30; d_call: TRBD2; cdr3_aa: CAWSLLAGEYNEQFF; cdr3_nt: TGTGCCTGGAGCCTACTAGCGGGAGAGTACAATGAGCAGTTCTTC
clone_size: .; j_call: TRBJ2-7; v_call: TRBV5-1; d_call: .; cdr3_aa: CASSLAEVGEKQYF; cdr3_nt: TGCGCCAGCAGCTTGGCCGAAGTCGGGGAAAAGCAGTACTTC
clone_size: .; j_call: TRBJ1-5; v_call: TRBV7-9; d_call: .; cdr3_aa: CASSLQEDQPQHF; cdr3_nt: TGTGCCAGCAGCTTACAGGAAGATCAGCCCCAGCATTTT
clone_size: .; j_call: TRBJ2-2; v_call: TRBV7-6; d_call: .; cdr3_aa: CASTGPRQMNTGELFF; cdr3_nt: TGTGCCAGCACCGGGCCTAGACAGATGAACACCGGGGAGCTGTTTTTT
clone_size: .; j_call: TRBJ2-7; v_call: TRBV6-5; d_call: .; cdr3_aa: CASSGAAYEQYF; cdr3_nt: TGTGCCAGCAGTGGGGCAGCCTACGAGCAGTACTTC
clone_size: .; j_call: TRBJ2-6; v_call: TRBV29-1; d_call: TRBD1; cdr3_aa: CSVAPGTDLSGANVLTF; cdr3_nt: TGCAGCGTTGCACCCGGGACAGATCTCTCTGGGGCCAACGTCCTGACTTTC
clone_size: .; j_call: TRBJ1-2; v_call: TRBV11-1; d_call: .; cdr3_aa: CASSFVGTSYGYTF; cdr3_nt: TGTGCCAGCAGCTTCGTCGGGACTTCCTATGGCTACACCTTC